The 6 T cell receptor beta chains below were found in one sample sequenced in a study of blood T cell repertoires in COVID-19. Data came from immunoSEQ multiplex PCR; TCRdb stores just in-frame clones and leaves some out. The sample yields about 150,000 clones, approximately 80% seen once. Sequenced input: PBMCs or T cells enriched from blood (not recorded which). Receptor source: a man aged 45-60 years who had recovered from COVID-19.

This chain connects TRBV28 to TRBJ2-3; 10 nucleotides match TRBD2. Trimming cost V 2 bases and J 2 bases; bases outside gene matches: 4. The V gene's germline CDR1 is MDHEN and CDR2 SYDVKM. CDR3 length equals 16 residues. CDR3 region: CASSLSLAGATDTQYF. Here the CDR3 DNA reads TGTGCCAGCAGTTTAAGTCTAGCGGGGGCCACAGATACGCAGTATTTT.

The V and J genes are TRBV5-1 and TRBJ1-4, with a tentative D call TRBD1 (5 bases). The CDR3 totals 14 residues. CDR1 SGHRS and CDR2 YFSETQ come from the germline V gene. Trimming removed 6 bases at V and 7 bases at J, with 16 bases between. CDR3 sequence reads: CASTPGGTGEKLFF. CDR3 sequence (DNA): TGCGCCAGCACCCCTGGGGGGACGGGTGAAAAACTGTTTTTT.

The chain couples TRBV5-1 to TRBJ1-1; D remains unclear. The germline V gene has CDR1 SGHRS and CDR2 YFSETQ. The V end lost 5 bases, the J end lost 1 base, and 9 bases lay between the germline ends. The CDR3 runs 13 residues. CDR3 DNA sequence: TGCGCCAGCAGATTAACACCGAACACTGAAGCTTTCTTT. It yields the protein CASRLTPNTEAFF.

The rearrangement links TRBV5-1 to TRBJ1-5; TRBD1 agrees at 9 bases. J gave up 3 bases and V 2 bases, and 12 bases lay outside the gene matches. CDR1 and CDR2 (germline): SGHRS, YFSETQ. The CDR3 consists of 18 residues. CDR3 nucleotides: TGCGCCAGCAGCTTAGGGACAGGGTCCGGGGGCCTCAATCAGCCCCAGCATTTT. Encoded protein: CASSLGTGSGGLNQPQHF.

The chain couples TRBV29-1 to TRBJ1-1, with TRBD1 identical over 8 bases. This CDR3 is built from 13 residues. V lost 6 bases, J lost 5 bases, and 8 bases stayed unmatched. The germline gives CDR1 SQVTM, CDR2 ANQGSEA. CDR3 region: CSVAGGRGTEAFF. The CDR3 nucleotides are TGCAGCGTCGCAGGGGGCCGGGGTACTGAAGCTTTCTTT.

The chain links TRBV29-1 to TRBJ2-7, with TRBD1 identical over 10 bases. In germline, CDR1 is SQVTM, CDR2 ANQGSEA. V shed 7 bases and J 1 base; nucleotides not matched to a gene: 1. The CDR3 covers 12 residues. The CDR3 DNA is TGCAGCGGGGGACAGGGGTCCTACGAGCAGTACTTC. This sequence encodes CSGGQGSYEQYF.